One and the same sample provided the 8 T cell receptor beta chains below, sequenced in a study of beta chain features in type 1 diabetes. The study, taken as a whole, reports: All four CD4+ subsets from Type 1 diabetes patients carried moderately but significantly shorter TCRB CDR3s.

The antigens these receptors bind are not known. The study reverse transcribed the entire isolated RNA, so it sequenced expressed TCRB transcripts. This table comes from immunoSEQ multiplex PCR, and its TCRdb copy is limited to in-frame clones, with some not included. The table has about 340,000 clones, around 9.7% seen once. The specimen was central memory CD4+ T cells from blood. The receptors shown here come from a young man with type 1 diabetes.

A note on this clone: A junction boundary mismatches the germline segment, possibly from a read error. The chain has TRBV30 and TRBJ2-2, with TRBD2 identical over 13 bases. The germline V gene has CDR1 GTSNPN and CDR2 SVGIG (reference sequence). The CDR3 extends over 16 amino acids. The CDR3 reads CAWRLLAGGRTEELFF. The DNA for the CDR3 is TGTGCCTGGAGGTTACTAGCGGGGGGGCGTACCGAGGAGCTGTTTTTT.

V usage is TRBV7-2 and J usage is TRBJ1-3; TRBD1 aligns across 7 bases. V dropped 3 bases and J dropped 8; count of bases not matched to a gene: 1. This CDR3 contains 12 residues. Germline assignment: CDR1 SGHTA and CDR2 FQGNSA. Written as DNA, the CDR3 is TGTGCCAGCAGCTTGCAGGGGGACACCATATATTTT. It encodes CASSLQGDTIYF.

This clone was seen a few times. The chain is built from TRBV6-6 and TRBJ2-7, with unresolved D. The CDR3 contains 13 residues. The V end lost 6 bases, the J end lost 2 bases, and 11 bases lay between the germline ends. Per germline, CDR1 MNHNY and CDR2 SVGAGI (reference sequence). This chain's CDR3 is CASRLHTPYEQYF. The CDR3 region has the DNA TGTGCCAGCAGACTCCACACCCCCTACGAGCAGTACTTC.

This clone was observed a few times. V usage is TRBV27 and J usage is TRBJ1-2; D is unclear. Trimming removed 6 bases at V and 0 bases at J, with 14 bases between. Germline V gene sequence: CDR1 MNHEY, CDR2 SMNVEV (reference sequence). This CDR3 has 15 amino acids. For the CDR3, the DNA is TGTGCCAGCAGCCGTCAAAGGTTTTCTAACTATGGCTACACCTTC. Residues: CASSRQRFSNYGYTF.

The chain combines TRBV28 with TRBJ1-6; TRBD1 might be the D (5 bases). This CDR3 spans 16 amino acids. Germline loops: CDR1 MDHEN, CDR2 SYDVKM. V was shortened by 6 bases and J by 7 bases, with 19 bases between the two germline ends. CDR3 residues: CASRPTGLGENSPLHF. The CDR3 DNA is TGTGCCAGCAGACCAACCGGGTTGGGGGAAAATTCACCCCTCCACTTT. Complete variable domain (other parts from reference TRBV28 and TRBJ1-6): DVKVTQSSRYLVKRTGEKVFLECVQDMDHENMFWYRQDPGLGLRLIYFSYDVKMKEKGDIPEGYSVSREKKERFSLILESASTNQTSMYLCASRPTGLGENSPLHFGNGTRLTVT.

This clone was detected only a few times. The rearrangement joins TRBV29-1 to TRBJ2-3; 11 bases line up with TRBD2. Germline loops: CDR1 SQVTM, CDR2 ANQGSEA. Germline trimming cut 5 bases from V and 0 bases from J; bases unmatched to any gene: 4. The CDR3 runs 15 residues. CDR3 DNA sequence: TGCAGCGTTCACCTAGCGGGGGGTAGCACAGATACGCAGTATTTT. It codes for CSVHLAGGSTDTQYF.

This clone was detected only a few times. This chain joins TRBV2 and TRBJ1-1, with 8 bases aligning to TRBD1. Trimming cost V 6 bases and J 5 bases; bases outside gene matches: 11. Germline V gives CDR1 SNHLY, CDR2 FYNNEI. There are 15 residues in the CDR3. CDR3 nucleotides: TGTGCCAGCAGACCAACTTCAGGGGGCCGGACTGAAGCTTTCTTT. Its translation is CASRPTSGGRTEAFF.

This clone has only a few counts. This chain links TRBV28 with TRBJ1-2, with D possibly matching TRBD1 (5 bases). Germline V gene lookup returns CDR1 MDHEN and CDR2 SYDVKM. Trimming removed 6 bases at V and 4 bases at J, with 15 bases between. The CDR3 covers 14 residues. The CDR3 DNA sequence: TGTGCCAGCAGCCAAATAGACAGAGGCTATGGCTACACCTTC. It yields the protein CASSQIDRGYGYTF.